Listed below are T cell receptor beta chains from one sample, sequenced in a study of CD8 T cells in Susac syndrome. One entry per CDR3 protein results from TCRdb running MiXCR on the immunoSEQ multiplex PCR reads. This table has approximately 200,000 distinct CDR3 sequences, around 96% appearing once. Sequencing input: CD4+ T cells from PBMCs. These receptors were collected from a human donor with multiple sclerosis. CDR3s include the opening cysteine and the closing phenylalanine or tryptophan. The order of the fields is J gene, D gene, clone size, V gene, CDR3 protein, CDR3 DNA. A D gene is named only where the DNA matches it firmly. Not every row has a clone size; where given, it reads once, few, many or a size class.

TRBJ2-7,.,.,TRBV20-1,CSARAPGPVEQYF,TGCAGTGCTAGGGCCCCGGGACCGGTCGAGCAGTACTTC
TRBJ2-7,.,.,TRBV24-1,CATSVSGGTGEQYF,TGTGCCACCAGTGTATCGGGGGGCACAGGCGAGCAGTACTTC
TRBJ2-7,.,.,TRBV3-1,CASSPTISSYEQYF,TGTGCCAGCAGCCCTACAATCTCGTCCTACGAGCAGTACTTC
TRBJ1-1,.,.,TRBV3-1,CASSHLWAEATEAFF,TGTGCCAGCAGCCACCTTTGGGCGGAGGCCACTGAAGCTTTCTTT
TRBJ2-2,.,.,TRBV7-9,CASTASLGNTGELFF,TGTGCCAGCACTGCGTCTCTGGGCAACACCGGGGAGCTGTTTTTT
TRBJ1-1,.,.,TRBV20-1,CSARGQVYTEAFF,TGCAGTGCTAGAGGACAGGTATACACTGAAGCTTTCTTT
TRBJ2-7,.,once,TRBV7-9,CASSLAEYSSYEQYF,TGTGCCAGCAGCTTAGCCGAGTACAGCTCCTACGAGCAGTACTTC
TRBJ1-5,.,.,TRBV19,CASSFLGSPNQPQHF,TGTGCCAGTAGTTTCCTGGGGTCGCCCAATCAGCCCCAGCATTTT
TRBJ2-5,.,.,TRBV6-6,CASRPGTGETQYF,TGTGCCAGCCGTCCGGGGACGGGAGAGACCCAGTACTTC
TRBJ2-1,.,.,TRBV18,CASSPPSLAYEQFF,TGTGCCAGCTCACCACCGAGCCTAGCCTATGAGCAGTTCTTC
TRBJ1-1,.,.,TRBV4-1,CAAGSTGSANTEAFF,TGCGCCGCGGGGAGCACAGGGAGTGCGAACACTGAAGCTTTCTTT
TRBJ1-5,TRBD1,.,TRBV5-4,CASSRQGDNQPQHF,TGTGCCAGCTCGAGACAGGGAGACAATCAGCCCCAGCATTTT
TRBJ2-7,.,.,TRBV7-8,CASSPSRPGATRTRYF,TGTGCCAGCAGCCCGAGTAGGCCAGGGGCAACAAGAACGCGGTACTTC
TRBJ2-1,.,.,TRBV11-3,CASRIKGEQFF,TGTGCCAGCAGGATAAAGGGGGAGCAGTTCTTC
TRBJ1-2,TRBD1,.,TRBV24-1,CATSAEGTGDYGYTF,TGTGCCACCAGTGCCGAAGGGACAGGAGATTATGGCTACACCTTC
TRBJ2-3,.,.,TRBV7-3,CASSPGDFTDTQYF,TGTGCCAGCAGCCCAGGGGACTTCACAGATACGCAGTATTTT
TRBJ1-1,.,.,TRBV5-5,CASSRDTRQNTEAFF,TGTGCCAGCAGCCGTGACACGAGGCAGAACACTGAAGCTTTCTTT
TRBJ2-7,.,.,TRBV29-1,CSTITSYEQYF,TGCAGCACAATAACCTCCTACGAGCAGTACTTC
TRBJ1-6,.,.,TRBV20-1,CSAGDLPGGSPLHF,TGCAGTGCTGGAGACCTCCCCGGAGGTTCACCCCTCCACTTT
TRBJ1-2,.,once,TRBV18,CASSPVQGNGYTF,TGTGCCAGCTCACCAGTCCAGGGGAATGGCTACACCTTC
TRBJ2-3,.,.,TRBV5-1,CASSLAPSPSWTDTQYF,TGCGCCAGCAGCTTGGCTCCCTCCCCGAGTTGGACAGATACGCAGTATTTT
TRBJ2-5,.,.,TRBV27,CASSRDGTQYF,TGTGCCAGCAGTCGAGATGGGACCCAGTACTTC
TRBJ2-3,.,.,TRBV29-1,CSVEIGSTDTQYF,TGCAGCGTTGAAATCGGTTCCACAGATACGCAGTATTTT
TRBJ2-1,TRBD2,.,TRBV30,CAWRREGEQFF,TGTGCCTGGCGGCGGGAGGGTGAGCAGTTCTTC
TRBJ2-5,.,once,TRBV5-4,CASSLNQGRETQYF,TGTGCCAGCAGCCTAAACCAGGGCCGAGAGACCCAGTACTTC
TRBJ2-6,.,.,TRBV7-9,CASSDQGSGANVLTF,TGTGCCAGCAGCGATCAGGGTTCCGGGGCCAACGTCCTGACTTTC
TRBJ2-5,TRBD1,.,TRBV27,CASSPLRDRGPQETQYF,TGTGCCAGCAGTCCACTCCGGGACAGGGGGCCGCAAGAGACCCAGTACTTC
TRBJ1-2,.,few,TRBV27,CASSFQGYYGYTF,TGTGCCAGCAGTTTCCAGGGCTACTATGGCTACACCTTC
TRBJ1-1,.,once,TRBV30,CAWGGPQGPALTEAFF,TGTGCCTGGGGGGGCCCTCAGGGGCCTGCTCTCACTGAAGCTTTCTTT
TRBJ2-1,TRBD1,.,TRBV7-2,CASSFDRGVFNEQFF,TGTGCCAGCAGCTTCGACAGGGGTGTTTTTAATGAGCAGTTCTTC
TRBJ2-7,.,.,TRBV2,CASRSSGFYEQYF,TGTGCCAGCAGGTCGAGTGGGTTTTACGAGCAGTACTTC
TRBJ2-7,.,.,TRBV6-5,CASSYMGEQYF,TGTGCCAGCAGTTACATGGGTGAGCAGTACTTC
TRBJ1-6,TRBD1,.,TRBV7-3,CASSQGTENSPLHF,TGTGCCAGCAGCCAGGGGACAGAGAATTCACCCCTCCACTTT
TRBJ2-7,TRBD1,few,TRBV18,CASSSDRDEQYF,TGTGCCAGCTCGTCCGACAGGGACGAGCAGTACTTC
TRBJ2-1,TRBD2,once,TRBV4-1,CASSQGLLGGSKNEQFF,TGCGCCAGCAGCCAAGGACTACTTGGCGGGAGCAAGAATGAGCAGTTCTTC
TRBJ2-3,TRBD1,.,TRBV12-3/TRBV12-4,CATSQGGHTDTQYF,TGTGCCACCTCGCAAGGGGGCCACACAGATACGCAGTATTTT
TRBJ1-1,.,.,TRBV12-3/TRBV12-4,CASGRLEGPEAFF,TGTGCCTCTGGCCGGCTCGAGGGCCCTGAAGCTTTCTTT
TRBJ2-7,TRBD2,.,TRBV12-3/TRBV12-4,CASSWDYGYEQYF,TGTGCCAGCAGTTGGGACTACGGATACGAGCAGTACTTC
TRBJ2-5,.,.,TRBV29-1,CSVDLGGRETQYF,TGCAGCGTTGATTTGGGGGGGCGAGAGACCCAGTACTTC
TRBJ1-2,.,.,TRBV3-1,CASSQGQQNYGYTF,TGTGCCAGCAGCCAAGGCCAACAGAACTATGGCTACACCTTC
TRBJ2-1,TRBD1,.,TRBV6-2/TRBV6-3,CASGDRVNEQFF,TGTGCCAGCGGGGACAGGGTAAATGAGCAGTTCTTC
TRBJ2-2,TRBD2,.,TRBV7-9,CASRPAGLSTGELFF,TGTGCCAGCAGGCCAGCGGGGTTGAGCACCGGGGAGCTGTTTTTT
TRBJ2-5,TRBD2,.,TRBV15,CATSRVGSGRQETQYF,TGTGCCACCAGCAGAGTGGGTAGCGGGAGACAAGAGACCCAGTACTTC
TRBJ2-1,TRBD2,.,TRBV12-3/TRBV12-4,CASSRGLAGDEQFF,TGTGCCAGCTCCCGAGGGCTAGCGGGGGATGAGCAGTTCTTC
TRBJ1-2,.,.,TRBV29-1,CSVEGLIGYTF,TGCAGCGTTGAAGGTTTGATAGGCTACACCTTC
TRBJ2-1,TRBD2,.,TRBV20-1,CSSTKSGTGMGSYNEQFF,TGCAGTTCGACAAAAAGCGGGACTGGAATGGGGTCCTACAATGAGCAGTTCTTC
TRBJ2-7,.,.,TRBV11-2,CASSYRRSSYEQYF,TGTGCCAGCAGCTACCGCCGCAGCTCCTACGAGCAGTACTTC
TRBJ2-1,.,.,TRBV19,CASSIDRGVVEQFF,TGTGCCAGTAGTATAGATCGCGGAGTGGTTGAGCAGTTCTTC
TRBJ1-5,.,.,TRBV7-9,CASSSDGFNQPQHF,TGTGCCAGCAGCTCGGACGGATTCAATCAGCCCCAGCATTTT
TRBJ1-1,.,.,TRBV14,CASSPDGANTEVFF,TGTGCCAGCAGCCCAGACGGGGCAAACACTGAAGTTTTCTTT
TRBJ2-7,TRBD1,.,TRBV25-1,CASSEGQGAYEQYF,TGTGCCAGCAGTGAAGGACAGGGGGCCTACGAGCAGTACTTC
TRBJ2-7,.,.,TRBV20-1,CSARGRRGGYEQYF,TGCAGTGCTAGAGGCCGACGGGGTGGATACGAGCAGTACTTC
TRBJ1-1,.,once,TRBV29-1,CSVTGHNTEAFF,TGCAGCGTTACGGGACACAACACTGAAGCTTTCTTT
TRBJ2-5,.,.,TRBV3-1,CASSQVRSGTQYF,TGTGCCAGCAGCCAAGTTCGGTCCGGGACCCAGTACTTC
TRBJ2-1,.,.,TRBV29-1,CSVAQRGSNYNEQFF,TGCAGCGTTGCCCAAAGGGGGAGCAACTACAATGAGCAGTTCTTC